This T cell receptor (beta chain) was obtained from a study of vaccination effects on CD4 cells after COVID-19. As for the study in general: Pools of viral peptides were used by the ViraFEST assay to expand antigen-specific CD4+ T cells ahead of sequencing. Wells each received around 2 million PBMC, cultured with around 9.6 IU/ml IL-2 and 8.5 to 10 ug/ml peptides.

The V gene's germline CDR1 is KGHSH and CDR2 LQKENI. CDR3 size: 16 residues. Trimming left V 1 base short and J 0 bases short, with 9 bases between. The culture ran for roughly ten days before CD4+ T cells were isolated. PCR-confirmed SARS-CoV-2 infection occurred in the person between March and December 2020. The vaccine given was either BNT162b2 or mRNA-1273, in two doses. IL-2 medium took the place of half the medium on both days 3 and 7. Only in-frame clones appear in the TCRdb table, and some are missing; sequencing was by immunoSEQ multiplex PCR. The repertoire has around 50,000 clones, over 60% of them found once; the top ten carry 4.5% to 5.5%. Concerning this clone: Its antigen is not identified.

Study-level findings and limits: Early timepoints after infection were absent, and convalescent patients were few in the study.

This sample comprised CD4+ T cells from PBMCs cultured without peptide, obtained after COVID-19 vaccination. The V gene is TRBV18, the J gene TRBJ2-2; D remains ambiguous. The clonotype was recovered from a human donor who had a prior SARS-CoV-2 infection. The DNA for the CDR3 is TGTGCCAGCTCACCACATCCCCTCGCGAACACCGGGGAGCTGTTTTTT. The encoded protein is CASSPHPLANTGELFF.